These T cell receptor beta chains were read from a single sample in a study of T cell changes during pregnancy in multiple sclerosis. This table comes from immunoSEQ multiplex PCR, and its TCRdb copy is limited to in-frame clones, with some not included. The table has approximately 32,000 clones, approximately 89% seen once. The sequencing here drew on CD8+ T cells from peripheral blood mononuclear cells, taken in the first trimester of pregnancy. The source is a female donor with multiple sclerosis, enrolled in a pregnancy study. The CDR3 runs from the conserved cysteine through the conserved F or W. D genes are given only for firm matches. Size is omitted from some rows. Given values are once, few, many or a class for expanded clones.

d_gene	abundance	j_gene	v_gene	CDR3aa	CDR3nt
.	.	TRBJ1-4	TRBV9	CASSVEPGEGEKLFF	TGTGCCAGCAGCGTAGAGCCGGGGGAGGGAGAAAAACTGTTTTTT
.	.	TRBJ2-5	TRBV28	CASSPLDSQETQYF	TGTGCCAGCAGTCCCCTTGACAGCCAAGAGACCCAGTACTTC
.	.	TRBJ1-4	TRBV25-1	CASSEFLPSGNEKLFF	TGTGCCAGCAGTGAATTTCTCCCCTCCGGTAATGAAAAACTGTTTTTT
TRBD1	.	TRBJ2-4	TRBV27	CASSLSPGTAQNIQYF	TGTGCCAGCAGTCTATCCCCCGGGACAGCCCAAAACATTCAGTACTTC
TRBD2	.	TRBJ2-7	TRBV27	CASSPHSQLTGLSSYEQYF	TGTGCCAGCAGTCCCCATAGCCAACTAACGGGACTAAGCTCCTACGAGCAGTACTTC
TRBD2	.	TRBJ2-1	TRBV9	CASSVTGLADEQFF	TGTGCCAGCAGCGTAACGGGACTAGCGGATGAGCAGTTCTTC
TRBD2	.	TRBJ2-1	TRBV27	CASSSLAGDLGEQFF	TGTGCCAGCAGCAGTTTAGCGGGAGATTTGGGTGAGCAGTTCTTC
.	few	TRBJ1-2	TRBV5-5	CASSLDHRANYGYTF	TGTGCCAGCAGCTTGGACCACAGGGCTAACTATGGCTACACCTTC
TRBD1	.	TRBJ1-5	TRBV27	CASRSGQGAGQPQHF	TGTGCCAGCAGAAGTGGTCAGGGGGCAGGGCAGCCCCAGCATTTT
.	.	TRBJ1-4	TRBV27	CASSPGVTTNEKLFF	TGTGCCAGCAGCCCCGGGGTTACAACTAATGAAAAACTGTTTTTT
TRBD2	once	TRBJ2-1	TRBV4-3	CASSQDSGTTYNEQFF	TGCGCCAGCAGCCAGGATAGCGGGACCACTTACAATGAGCAGTTCTTC
.	.	TRBJ1-1	TRBV6-5	CASSYSRVLGTEAFF	TGTGCCAGCAGTTACTCGAGGGTTTTGGGCACTGAAGCTTTCTTT
TRBD1	.	TRBJ1-5	TRBV6-1	CASSEDRGERQPQHF	TGTGCCAGCAGTGAGGACAGGGGTGAAAGACAGCCCCAGCATTTT
.	.	TRBJ2-1	TRBV4-2	CASSQGAGYNEQFF	TGTGCCAGCAGCCAAGGTGCGGGGTACAATGAGCAGTTCTTC
TRBD1	.	TRBJ2-3	TRBV5-6	CASSGTGSFADTQYF	TGTGCCAGCAGCGGGACAGGGTCGTTTGCAGATACGCAGTATTTT
.	.	TRBJ2-5	TRBV29-1	CSVDVRGDQETQYF	TGCAGCGTTGACGTTAGGGGCGATCAAGAGACCCAGTACTTC
.	.	TRBJ1-4	TRBV27	CASSRTNEKLFF	TGTGCCAGCTCCAGAACTAATGAAAAACTGTTTTTT
TRBD1	.	TRBJ1-5	TRBV7-9	CASSTGVQPQHF	TGTGCCAGCAGCACAGGGGTTCAGCCCCAGCATTTT
.	.	TRBJ1-2	TRBV29-1	CSVWQGGYGYTF	TGCAGCGTCTGGCAGGGAGGCTATGGCTACACCTTC
TRBD2	.	TRBJ2-1	TRBV27	CASSIAGGPWTYNEQFF	TGTGCCAGCAGCATAGCGGGAGGGCCGTGGACCTACAATGAGCAGTTCTTC
TRBD2	.	TRBJ2-7	TRBV7-2	CASSHDSGSYYEQYF	TGTGCCAGCAGCCACGATAGCGGGAGTTATTACGAGCAGTACTTC
.	.	TRBJ2-2	TRBV6-5	CASSYSARGDGELFF	TGTGCCAGCAGTTACTCGGCTAGGGGTGACGGGGAGCTGTTTTTT
TRBD1	.	TRBJ2-3	TRBV7-9	CASSTAGTGEQDTQYF	TGTGCCAGCAGCACCGCCGGGACAGGGGAACAAGATACGCAGTATTTT
TRBD1	.	TRBJ1-1	TRBV25-1	CASAPTTGVVTEAFF	TGTGCCAGCGCCCCTACGACAGGGGTAGTCACTGAAGCTTTCTTT
TRBD2	.	TRBJ2-1	TRBV5-5	CASSRLAGYNEQFF	TGTGCCAGCAGCCGACTAGCGGGGTACAATGAGCAGTTCTTC
.	.	TRBJ1-1	TRBV28	CASSFWGEAFF	TGTGCCAGCAGTTTTTGGGGCGAAGCTTTCTTT
TRBD1	.	TRBJ1-4	TRBV28	CASHKQGADEKLFF	TGTGCCAGCCACAAACAGGGGGCAGATGAAAAACTGTTTTTT
TRBD2	.	TRBJ2-7	TRBV9	CASSVGLASYEQYF	TGTGCCAGCAGCGTAGGACTAGCTTCCTACGAGCAGTACTTC
TRBD2	.	TRBJ2-1	TRBV19	CASSMASGGYNEQFF	TGTGCCAGTAGTATGGCTAGCGGGGGCTACAATGAGCAGTTCTTC
TRBD1	once	TRBJ1-5	TRBV4-1	CASSREFLDRAYSNQPQHF	TGCGCCAGCAGCCGGGAATTTTTAGACAGGGCATATAGCAATCAGCCCCAGCATTTT
TRBD1	.	TRBJ1-2	TRBV12-5	CASGLVQDRSNYGYTF	TGTGCTAGTGGTTTGGTACAGGACAGGTCTAACTATGGCTACACCTTC
TRBD1	.	TRBJ2-5	TRBV28	CASRPSIDRGQETQYF	TGTGCCAGCAGGCCCTCAATCGACAGGGGTCAAGAGACCCAGTACTTC
.	.	TRBJ2-7	TRBV28	CASSYPSATYEQYF	TGTGCCAGCAGTTACCCTAGCGCTACCTACGAGCAGTACTTC
.	.	TRBJ2-7	TRBV13	CASSLRQGSNEQYF	TGTGCCAGCAGCTTACGGCAGGGGAGCAACGAGCAGTACTTC
.	.	TRBJ1-1	TRBV7-9	CASSLGLGGGYTEAFF	TGTGCCAGCAGCTTAGGTCTCGGGGGGGGGTACACTGAAGCTTTCTTT
TRBD2	.	TRBJ2-3	TRBV7-6	CASSRTSGSTDTQYF	TGTGCCAGCAGCCGGACTAGCGGAAGCACAGATACGCAGTATTTT
.	.	TRBJ2-1	TRBV27	CASSPRGIGDNEQFF	TGTGCCAGCAGTCCTAGGGGGATAGGGGACAATGAGCAGTTCTTC
.	.	TRBJ2-2	TRBV5-4	CASSSGTTGELFF	TGTGCCAGCAGCTCAGGTACTACCGGGGAGCTGTTTTTT
TRBD1	few	TRBJ1-1	TRBV19	CASKTGAFEAFF	TGTGCCAGTAAAACAGGGGCCTTTGAAGCTTTCTTT
.	.	TRBJ2-3	TRBV7-9	CASRATSRATDTQYF	TGTGCCAGCAGGGCGACATCACGTGCCACAGATACGCAGTATTTT
TRBD2	.	TRBJ2-1	TRBV7-2	CASSPSGTVRNEQFF	TGTGCCAGCAGCCCTAGCGGGACTGTTCGGAATGAGCAGTTCTTC
TRBD2	.	TRBJ2-1	TRBV10-3	CAISEAGGPPYNEQFF	TGTGCCATCAGTGAGGCGGGAGGGCCGCCCTACAATGAGCAGTTCTTC
TRBD2	few	TRBJ2-7	TRBV19	CASSAWTSGRPEQYF	TGTGCCAGTAGTGCCTGGACTAGCGGGAGGCCGGAGCAGTACTTC
TRBD2	.	TRBJ2-7	TRBV4-1	CASSQEGAGVTYEQYF	TGCGCCAGCAGCCAAGAAGGGGCGGGAGTGACCTACGAGCAGTACTTC
.	.	TRBJ2-3	TRBV7-9	CASSPNSGPSTDTQYF	TGTGCCAGCAGCCCTAATAGCGGTCCTAGCACAGATACGCAGTATTTT
.	few	TRBJ2-7	TRBV5-1	CASSNLQGLNYEQYF	TGCGCCAGCAGCAACCTACAGGGATTGAACTACGAGCAGTACTTC
.	.	TRBJ1-1	TRBV6-1	CASSEAFGGLTEAFF	TGTGCCAGCAGTGAAGCCTTCGGGGGGCTTACTGAAGCTTTCTTT
TRBD2	.	TRBJ2-1	TRBV11-2	CATGTSRNNEQFF	TGTGCCACCGGGACTAGCAGAAACAATGAGCAGTTCTTC
.	.	TRBJ1-5	TRBV19	CASSIWDTNQPQHF	TGTGCCAGTAGTATATGGGACACCAATCAGCCCCAGCATTTT
.	.	TRBJ2-1	TRBV7-6	CASSLAAEGYNEQFF	TGTGCCAGCAGCTTAGCTGCGGAGGGATACAATGAGCAGTTCTTC
.	once	TRBJ2-2	TRBV27	CASSISRGAPGELFF	TGTGCCAGCAGTATCAGCAGGGGCGCTCCCGGGGAGCTGTTTTTT
TRBD1	.	TRBJ2-1	TRBV28	CASQGAYYNEQFF	TGTGCCAGCCAGGGGGCCTACTACAATGAGCAGTTCTTC
.	.	TRBJ2-5	TRBV14	CASSQEWGQTQYF	TGTGCCAGCAGCCAAGAATGGGGCCAGACCCAGTACTTC
TRBD1	.	TRBJ2-7	TRBV7-6	CASSSTGNNGDEQYF	TGTGCCAGCAGCTCGACAGGGAATAATGGGGACGAGCAGTACTTC
TRBD1	.	TRBJ2-7	TRBV7-9	CASSSNQGALHEQYF	TGTGCCAGCAGCTCGAATCAGGGGGCCCTCCACGAGCAGTACTTC
TRBD1	.	TRBJ1-4	TRBV6-6	CASSPIQGVGEKLFF	TGTGCCAGCAGCCCGATTCAGGGGGTGGGTGAAAAACTGTTTTTT
.	.	TRBJ1-5	TRBV5-1	CASSFQGGGNQPQHF	TGCGCCAGCAGCTTCCAGGGTGGTGGCAATCAGCCCCAGCATTTT
.	.	TRBJ1-5	TRBV7-2	CASSRGVQLNQPQHF	TGTGCCAGCAGCCGGGGTGTACAGCTCAATCAGCCCCAGCATTTT
.	.	TRBJ2-7	TRBV6-1	CASSERARADEQYF	TGTGCCAGCAGTGAGCGGGCGAGGGCCGACGAGCAGTACTTC